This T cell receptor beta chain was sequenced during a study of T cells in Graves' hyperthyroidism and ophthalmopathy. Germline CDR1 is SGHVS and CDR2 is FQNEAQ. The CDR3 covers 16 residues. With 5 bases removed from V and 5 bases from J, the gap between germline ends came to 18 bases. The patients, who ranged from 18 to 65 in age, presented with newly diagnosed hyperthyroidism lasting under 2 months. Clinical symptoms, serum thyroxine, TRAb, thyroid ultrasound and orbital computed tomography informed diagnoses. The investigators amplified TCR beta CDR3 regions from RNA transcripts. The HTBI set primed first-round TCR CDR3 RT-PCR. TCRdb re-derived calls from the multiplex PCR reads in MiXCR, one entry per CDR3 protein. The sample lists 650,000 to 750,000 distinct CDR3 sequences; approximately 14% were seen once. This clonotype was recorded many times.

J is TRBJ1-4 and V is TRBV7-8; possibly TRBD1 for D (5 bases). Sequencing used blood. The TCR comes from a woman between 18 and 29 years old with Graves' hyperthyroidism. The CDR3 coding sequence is TGTGCCAGCAGCCCGCTCCGGGGCAGAAGAAATGAAAAACTGTTTTTT. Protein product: CASSPLRGRRNEKLFF.